This T cell receptor beta chain was identified during a study of CD8+ T cells in alopecia areata. Reverse transcription of extracted RNA yielded cDNA, which provided the sequencing template. Data came from immunoSEQ multiplex PCR; TCRdb stores just in-frame clones and leaves some out. Of approximately 180,000 clones listed, approximately 57% are singletons. Documented treatment: oral pan-JAK inhibitor, 5-10 mg twice daily. Germline values: CDR1 SGHTA, CDR2 FQGTGA. V dropped 4 bases and J dropped 3 bases, with 12 bases sitting between them. This CDR3 is built from 14 residues. The V gene is TRBV7-3, the J gene TRBJ1-1, with a possible D match to TRBD1 (5 bases). The sample here was CD4+ T cells sorted from blood, taken at week 24, from a patient treated with tofacitinib. This sequence originates from a human donor with alopecia areata. This CDR3 is CASSSLPGHTEAFF. In DNA form, the CDR3 reads TGTGCCAGCAGCTCCCTACCGGGACACACTGAAGCTTTCTTT.